Shown below are 10 T cell receptor beta chains from a single sample sequenced in a study of blood T cell repertoires in COVID-19. Clones were read by immunoSEQ multiplex PCR, and TCRdb kept only the in-frame ones, dropping some. The data show 150,000 to 200,000 clones, over 75% seen once. The sequenced sample was peripheral blood. The receptor source for this set is a human donor in a cohort sampled during active COVID-19.

V usage is TRBV6-5 and J usage is TRBJ1-1; D unresolved. CDR1 and CDR2 (germline): MNHEY, SVGAGI. The CDR3 spans 14 residues. Trimming shortened V by 6 bases and J by 3 bases, and 14 bases separated the two germline ends. CDR3 amino acids: CASRSRGLDTEAFF. CDR3 DNA sequence: TGTGCCAGCAGGTCGCGAGGGTTGGACACTGAAGCTTTCTTT.

The sample holds a few counts of this clone. The chain is built from TRBV28 and TRBJ1-2; no clear D. Trimming stripped 6 bases from V and 3 bases from J, with 14 bases between. The CDR3 length is 14 residues. Germline V gene lookup returns CDR1 MDHEN and CDR2 SYDVKM. CDR3 in amino acids: CASSQHPPDYGYTF. Here the CDR3 DNA reads TGTGCCAGCAGCCAACATCCTCCTGACTATGGCTACACCTTC.

In its sample, this clone was seen once. This sequence joins TRBV28 and TRBJ1-5; 8 bases fit TRBD1. V shed 5 bases and J 3 bases; nucleotides not matched to a gene: 9. The CDR3 is 16 amino acids. CDR1 and CDR2 (germline): MDHEN, SYDVKM. The CDR3 sequence: CASSPNDRGYNQPQHF. CDR3 nucleotide sequence: TGTGCCAGCAGTCCTAATGACAGGGGATACAATCAGCCCCAGCATTTT.

This chain connects TRBV5-8 to TRBJ2-7; 9 nucleotides align to TRBD1. The CDR3 runs 15 residues. V was pared by 1 base and J by 6 bases, with 8 bases of the junction left unmatched. Germline V CDR1 and CDR2: SGHTS, YDEGEE. The CDR3 spells CASSLSPGTGFEQYF. As DNA, the CDR3 is TGTGCCAGCAGCTTGAGTCCCGGGACAGGGTTCGAGCAGTACTTC.

The genes are TRBV3-1 (or the pseudogene TRBV3-2) and TRBJ2-7; TRBD1 matches 10 bases. Germline V gene lookup returns CDR1 LGHDT and CDR2 YNNKEL (reference sequence). The CDR3 is made up of 14 amino acids. V lost 1 base to trimming and J lost 6 bases; unmatched junction nucleotides: 3. CDR3 sequence (DNA): TGTGCCAGCAGCCAAGGGCGGGACAGGGGCGAGCAGTACTTC. Translating it yields CASSQGRDRGEQYF.

The chain combines TRBV15 with TRBJ1-5; D is possibly TRBD1 (5 bases). V was clipped by 9 bases and J by 5 bases, with 20 bases between them. The CDR3 is made up of 15 amino acids. CDR1 and CDR2 from the germline V gene are LNHNV and YYDKDF (reference sequence). The CDR3 here is CATTPGGTGHQPQHF. The CDR3 coding sequence is TGTGCCACGACCCCCGGGGGAACGGGTCATCAGCCCCAGCATTTT.

The rearrangement links TRBV15 to TRBJ2-3; 9 bases fit TRBD2. CDR3 length: 15 amino acids. Trimming removed 6 bases from V and 0 bases from J; junction bases left unmatched: 4. Germline CDR1 is LNHNV and CDR2 is YYDKDF (reference sequence). CDR3 residues: CATRERGASTDTQYF. DNA for the CDR3: TGTGCCACCAGGGAGCGGGGGGCAAGCACAGATACGCAGTATTTT.

This rearrangement joins TRBV5-1 to TRBJ2-2; perhaps TRBD2 as D (5 bases). This CDR3 spans 12 amino acids. The V gene lost 7 bases and the J gene lost 5 bases, with 9 bases spanning the gap. Germline assignment: CDR1 SGHRS and CDR2 YFSETQ. CDR3: CASGEPTGELFF. CDR3 DNA sequence: TGCGCCAGCGGGGAGCCAACCGGGGAGCTGTTTTTT.

J is TRBJ2-7 and V is TRBV11-2; the match to TRBD2 covers 10 bases. The V gene end was trimmed by 0 bases and the J gene end by 2 bases; junction bases not matched to a gene: 7. This CDR3 has 17 amino acids. Germline CDR1 and CDR2: SGHAT and FQNNGV. CDR3 DNA sequence: TGTGCCAGCAGCTTAGAGACTAGCGGGCCCGGACCCTACGAGCAGTACTTC. This sequence encodes CASSLETSGPGPYEQYF.

This clone was counted a few times. The chain links TRBV6-5 to TRBJ1-2; 7 bases align to TRBD1. V was pared by 7 bases and J by 4 bases, with 9 bases of the junction left unmatched. The CDR3 sequence is 14 residues long. The germline CDR1 and CDR2 sequences are MNHEY and SVGAGI. The CDR3, as DNA: TGTGCCAGCAAACTTAAGGGGGCAAGCTATGGCTACACCTTC. Its translation is CASKLKGASYGYTF.